These 20 T cell receptor beta chains came from one sample sequenced in a study of radiation and T cells in renal cell carcinoma. Assay: immunoSEQ multiplex PCR; the TCRdb copy retains only in-frame clones and omits some. The repertoire includes approximately 80,000 clones, nearly 90% of them detected once, and approximately 6.2% sits in the top ten. Documented time point: blood 4 weeks post-SBRT, at nephrectomy. Treatment reported: 15 Gy SBRT to primary tumor, nephrectomy 4 weeks later. Sequenced material: blood, taken from a patient whose treatment included radiotherapy and nephrectomy. All receptors derive from a woman between 70 and 85 years old with renal cell carcinoma.

The rearrangement uses TRBV10-3 and TRBJ2-2; weak D call: TRBD1 (5 bases). V dropped 9 bases and J dropped 3 bases, with 17 bases sitting between them. The germline V gene encodes CDR1 ENHRY and CDR2 SYGVKD. This CDR3 is built from 15 residues. CDR3 region: CAIVLGHDHTGELFF. The CDR3 nucleotides read TGTGCCATAGTTCTCGGACACGATCACACCGGGGAGCTGTTTTTT.

The chain combines TRBV7-9 with TRBJ2-7; no definite D call. The CDR3 has 14 residues. V lost 5 bases to trimming and J lost 2 bases, with 13 bases between them. CDR1 SEHNR and CDR2 FQNEAQ come from the germline V gene (reference sequence). CDR3 protein: CASSAPGPTYEQYF. In DNA, the CDR3 is TGTGCCAGCAGCGCCCCCGGGCCCACCTACGAGCAGTACTTC.

The chain employs TRBV6-5 and TRBJ2-3; D is unclear. CDR1 and CDR2 from the germline V gene are MNHEY and SVGAGI. The CDR3 consists of 14 residues. Trimming took 6 bases from V and 0 from J, leaving 10 bases between them. DNA of the CDR3: TGTGCCAGCAGCAAGAGGCGGAGCACAGATACGCAGTATTTT. Protein sequence: CASSKRRSTDTQYF.

The chain has TRBV6-1 and TRBJ2-7; D perhaps matches TRBD2 (5 bases). V lost 4 bases and J lost 1, with 11 bases in between. The germline V gene encodes CDR1 MNHNS and CDR2 SASEGT. The length of the CDR3 is 14 residues. CDR3 residues: CASSAGLTSYEQYF. Here the CDR3 DNA reads TGTGCCAGCAGTGCCGGACTCACTTCCTACGAGCAGTACTTC.

The table lists this clone with a few counts. CDR3 sequence reads: CASSPGTSGGYEQYF. The CDR3 DNA reads as TGTGCCAGCAGCCCCGGGACTAGCGGGGGGTACGAGCAGTACTTC. The chain has TRBV6-5 and TRBJ2-7; 15 bases line up with TRBD2. Looked up from germline, CDR1 is MNHEY and CDR2 is SVGAGI. This CDR3 spans 15 amino acids. V lost 6 bases and J lost 4; bases outside the gene matches: 4.

V and J are TRBV6-1 and TRBJ2-7; the D gene is possibly TRBD1 (7 bases). V gave up 7 bases and J gave up 3 bases, with 13 bases separating them. Looked up from germline, CDR1 is MNHNS and CDR2 is SASEGT. This CDR3 has 13 amino acids. The CDR3 reads CASKTGTVYEQYF. In DNA form, the CDR3 reads TGTGCCAGCAAGACAGGGACTGTCTACGAGCAGTACTTC.

This clone was observed a few times. The genes are TRBV7-8 and TRBJ2-7, with D tentatively TRBD1 (5 bases). Germline V gene sequence: CDR1 SGHVS, CDR2 FQNEAQ. Trimming took 1 base from V and 5 from J, leaving 9 bases between them. This CDR3 is 13 amino acids long. CDR3 DNA: TGTGCCAGCAGCTTAGTTCGCAGGGACGAGCAGTACTTC. This gives the protein CASSLVRRDEQYF.

The V and J genes are TRBV11-1 and TRBJ1-2; the match to TRBD1 covers 9 bases. Losses at the gene ends were 1 base for V and 6 bases for J; bases not matched to a gene: 9. CDR3 length equals 16 residues. The germline V gene encodes CDR1 SGHAT and CDR2 FQDESV (reference sequence). The CDR3 protein is CASSLGPPDRGHGYTF. DNA of the CDR3: TGTGCCAGCAGCTTAGGTCCCCCGGACAGGGGCCATGGCTACACCTTC.

This CDR3 is CATSSQNREFEQYF. CDR3 in DNA: TGTGCCACCAGCAGCCAAAATCGGGAGTTCGAGCAGTACTTC. The rearrangement joins TRBV15 to TRBJ2-7; D is perhaps TRBD2 (6 bases). Germline V gene sequence: CDR1 LNHNV, CDR2 YYDKDF (reference sequence). CDR3 size: 14 residues. V lost 3 bases to trimming and J lost 6 bases, with 15 bases between them.

The chain uses TRBV30 and TRBJ1-1; 7 nucleotides match TRBD1. This CDR3 has 14 residues. In germline, CDR1 is GTSNPN, CDR2 SVGIG (reference sequence). The trim removed 4 bases at V and 4 bases at J, leaving 9 bases unmatched. CDR3 amino acids: CAWNRGLGGTEAFF. CDR3 bases: TGTGCCTGGAACAGGGGTCTTGGAGGCACTGAAGCTTTCTTT.

This clone was detected only once. V is TRBV5-5 and J is TRBJ1-1, with D hard to call. In germline, CDR1 is SGHKS, CDR2 YYEKEE (reference sequence). The germline V and J ends were trimmed by 3 bases and 5 bases, with 17 bases remaining between them. The CDR3 length is 15 residues. This chain's CDR3 is CASSSTAHSGTEAFF. The CDR3 DNA reads TGTGCCAGCAGCTCCACCGCCCATAGTGGGACTGAAGCTTTCTTT.

This sequence joins TRBV7-2 and TRBJ2-2; D possibly corresponds to TRBD2 (5 bases). Germline CDR1 reads SGHTA; CDR2 reads FQGNSA. This CDR3 region has 15 residues. Trimming stripped 5 bases from V and 5 bases from J, with 15 bases between. The CDR3 reads CASSGAKRSTGELFF. CDR3 nucleotides: TGTGCCAGCAGCGGTGCCAAGCGGTCTACCGGGGAGCTGTTTTTT.

This clone was detected only once. The V call is TRBV4-2, the J call TRBJ2-4, with D maybe TRBD1 (5 bases). CDR1 is LGHNA and CDR2 is YNFKEQ in the germline V gene. Between the trimmed V and J ends, which lost 2 bases and 9 bases, there was a span of 14 bases. CDR3 length equals 14 residues. As DNA, the CDR3 is TGTGCCAGCAGCCAACAGGCTAGTGGGGCCATTCAGTACTTC. Its protein is CASSQQASGAIQYF.

The V and J genes are TRBV4-2 and TRBJ1-1; no clear D gene. CDR1 and CDR2 from the germline V gene are LGHNA and YNFKEQ. This CDR3 has 14 amino acids. Trimming cost V 4 bases and J 5 bases, with 14 bases left between them. CDR3 region: CASSPQGQDTEAFF. Here the CDR3 DNA reads TGTGCCAGCAGCCCGCAAGGGCAGGATACTGAAGCTTTCTTT.

V and J are TRBV7-2 and TRBJ1-6; perhaps TRBD1 as D (5 bases). Germline-derived CDR1 and CDR2 are SGHTA and FQGNSA. This CDR3 is 15 amino acids long. V lost 1 base and J lost 6, with 10 bases in between. The CDR3 spells CASSLDVGVNSPLHF. The CDR3 DNA reads TGTGCCAGCAGCTTAGATGTGGGGGTTAATTCACCCCTCCACTTT.

This chain uses TRBV19 with TRBJ1-1, with D unresolved. Germline V gene lookup returns CDR1 LNHDA and CDR2 SQIVND (reference sequence). The CDR3 has 13 residues. V was shortened by 4 bases and J by 1 base, with 7 bases between the two germline ends. As DNA, the CDR3 is TGTGCCAGTAGTAACTCAGGGAACACTGAAGCTTTCTTT. As protein: CASSNSGNTEAFF.

CDR3 sequence (DNA): TGCGCCAGCAGCCAAGATACCGGGGTCTCTGGAGAAAAACTGTTTTTT. As protein: CASSQDTGVSGEKLFF. V gene TRBV4-1 combines with J gene TRBJ1-4; D is unclear. The V gene lost 0 bases and the J gene lost 8 bases, with 16 bases spanning the gap. This CDR3 region has 16 residues. CDR1 is MGHRA and CDR2 is YSYEKL in the germline V gene.

V usage is TRBV6-1 and J usage is TRBJ1-1; the D is unclear. Looked up from germline, CDR1 is MNHNS and CDR2 is SASEGT. The CDR3 loop spans 12 amino acids. With 2 bases removed from V and 9 bases from J, the gap between germline ends came to 10 bases. The CDR3 region has the DNA TGTGCCAGCAGTGAACCCCGGGCCCAAGCTTTCTTT. This translates into CASSEPRAQAFF.

The V and J genes are TRBV27 and TRBJ2-7; D unclear. Trimming took 1 base from V and 0 from J, leaving 10 bases between them. The germline gives CDR1 MNHEY, CDR2 SMNVEV (reference sequence). The length of the CDR3 is 15 residues. The CDR3: CASSLFSRSSYEQYF. The CDR3 nucleotides read TGTGCCAGCAGTTTATTCTCCAGGAGCTCCTACGAGCAGTACTTC.

The J gene is TRBJ2-3, the V gene TRBV10-3; 11 nucleotides line up with TRBD2. V lost 0 bases to trimming and J lost 3 bases; unmatched junction nucleotides: 5. The CDR3 length is 17 residues. Germline CDR1 and CDR2: ENHRY and SYGVKD. The CDR3 nucleotides read TGTGCCATCAGTGAGTCCTTAGCGGGGGGGCCGACAGATACGCAGTATTTT. It encodes CAISESLAGGPTDTQYF.